Listed here is a single T cell receptor beta chain. The protocol was immunoSEQ multiplex PCR, while the TCRdb copy is restricted to in-frame clones and leaves out a portion. The sample carries approximately 280,000 clones, 90% recorded once. This sample was included in a study of blood T cell repertoires in COVID-19. In the study overall: Samples came from the United States, Italy and Spain, spanning acute and convalescent COVID-19.

The CDR3 is 15 amino acids. CDR1 and CDR2 from the germline V gene are MDHEN and SYDVKM. V trimming: 5 bases; J trimming: 2 bases; junction bases outside the gene matches: 1. The TCR originated in a young woman with acute COVID-19. The sample consisted of PBMCs or T cells enriched from blood (not recorded which). V and J are TRBV28 and TRBJ2-6; 9 bases are a match to TRBD1. The CDR3 spells CASSNRGPGANVLTF. DNA of the CDR3: TGTGCCAGCAGTAACAGGGGGCCTGGGGCCAACGTCCTGACTTTC.